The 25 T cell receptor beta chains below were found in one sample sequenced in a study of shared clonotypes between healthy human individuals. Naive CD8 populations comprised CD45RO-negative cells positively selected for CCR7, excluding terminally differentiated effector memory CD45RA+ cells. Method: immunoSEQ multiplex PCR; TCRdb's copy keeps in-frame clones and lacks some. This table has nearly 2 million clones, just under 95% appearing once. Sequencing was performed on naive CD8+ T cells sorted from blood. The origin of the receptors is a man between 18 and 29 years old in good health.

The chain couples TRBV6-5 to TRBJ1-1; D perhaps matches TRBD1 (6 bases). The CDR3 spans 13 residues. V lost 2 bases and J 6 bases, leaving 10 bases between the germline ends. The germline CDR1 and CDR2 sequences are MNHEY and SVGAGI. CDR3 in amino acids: CASSYPGAPEAFF. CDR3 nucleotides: TGTGCCAGCAGTTACCCGGGGGCCCCTGAAGCTTTCTTT.

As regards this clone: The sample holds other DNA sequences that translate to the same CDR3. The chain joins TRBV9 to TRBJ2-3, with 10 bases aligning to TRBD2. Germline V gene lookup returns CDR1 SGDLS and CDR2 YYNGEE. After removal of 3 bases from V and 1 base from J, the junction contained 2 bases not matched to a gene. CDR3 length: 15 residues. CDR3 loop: CASSALAGGTDTQYF. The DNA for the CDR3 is TGTGCCAGCAGCGCCCTAGCGGGAGGCACAGATACGCAGTATTTT.

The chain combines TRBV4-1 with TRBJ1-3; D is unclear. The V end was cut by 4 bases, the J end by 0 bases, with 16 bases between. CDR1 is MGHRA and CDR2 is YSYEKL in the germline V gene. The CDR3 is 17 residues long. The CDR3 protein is CASSPAAWVSSGNTIYF. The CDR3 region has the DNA TGCGCCAGCAGCCCAGCCGCCTGGGTGAGCTCTGGAAACACCATATATTTT.

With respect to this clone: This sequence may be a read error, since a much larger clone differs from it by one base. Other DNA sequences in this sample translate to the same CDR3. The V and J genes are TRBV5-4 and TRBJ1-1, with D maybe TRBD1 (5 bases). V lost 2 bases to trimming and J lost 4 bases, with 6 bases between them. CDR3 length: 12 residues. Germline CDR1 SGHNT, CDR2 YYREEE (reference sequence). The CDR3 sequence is CASSFGGTEAFF. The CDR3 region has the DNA TGTGCCAGCAGCTTCGGGGGCACTGAAGCTTTCTTT. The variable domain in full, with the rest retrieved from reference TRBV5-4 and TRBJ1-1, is ETGVTQSPTHLIKTRGQQVTLRCSSQSGHNTVSWYQQALGQGPQFIFQYYREEENGRGNFPPRFSGLQFPNYSSELNVNALELDDSALYLCASSFGGTEAFFGQGTRLTVV.

Written as DNA, the CDR3 is TGTGCCACCAGCAGAGATCTTGGACTGAGCACTGCGGAGCAGTACTTC. Its protein product is CATSRDLGLSTAEQYF. V usage is TRBV15 and J usage is TRBJ2-7; D perhaps matches TRBD2 (5 bases). Germline V gene data show CDR1 as LNHNV and CDR2 as YYDKDF (reference sequence). The V gene lost 0 bases and the J gene lost 7 bases, with 19 bases spanning the gap. This CDR3 comprises 16 residues.

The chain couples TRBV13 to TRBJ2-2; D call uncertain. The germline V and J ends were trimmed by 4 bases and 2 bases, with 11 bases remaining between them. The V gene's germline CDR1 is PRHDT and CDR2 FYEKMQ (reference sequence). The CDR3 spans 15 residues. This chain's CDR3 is CASSSVTDNTGELFF. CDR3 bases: TGTGCCAGCAGCTCAGTAACAGATAACACCGGGGAGCTGTTTTTT.

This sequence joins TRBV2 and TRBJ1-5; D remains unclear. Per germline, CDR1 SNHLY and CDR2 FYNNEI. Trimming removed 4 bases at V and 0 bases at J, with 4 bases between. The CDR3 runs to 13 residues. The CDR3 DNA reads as TGTGCCAGCAGTGTGAATAGCAATCAGCCCCAGCATTTT. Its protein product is CASSVNSNQPQHF.

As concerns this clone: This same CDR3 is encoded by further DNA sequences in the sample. The CDR3 is CASSLDSNQPQHF. CDR3 coding DNA: TGTGCCAGCAGTTTAGATAGCAATCAGCCCCAGCATTTT. The V call is TRBV28, the J call TRBJ1-5; D unresolved. V lost 2 bases and J lost 0, with 2 bases in between. This CDR3 has 13 amino acids. The V gene's germline CDR1 is MDHEN and CDR2 SYDVKM.

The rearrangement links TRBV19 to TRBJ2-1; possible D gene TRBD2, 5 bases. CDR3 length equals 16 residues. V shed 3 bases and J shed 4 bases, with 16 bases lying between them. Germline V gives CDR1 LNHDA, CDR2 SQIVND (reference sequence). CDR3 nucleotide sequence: TGTGCCAGTAGTATCTACCCGACTACACCGTACAATGAGCAGTTCTTC. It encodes CASSIYPTTPYNEQFF.

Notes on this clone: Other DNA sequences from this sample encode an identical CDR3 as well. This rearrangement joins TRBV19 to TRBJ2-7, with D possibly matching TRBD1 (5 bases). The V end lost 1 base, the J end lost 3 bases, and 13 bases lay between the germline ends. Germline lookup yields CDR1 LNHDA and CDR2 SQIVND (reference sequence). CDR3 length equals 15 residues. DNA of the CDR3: TGTGCCAGTAGTATAGGCCAGGGATTGAGCTACGAGCAGTACTTC. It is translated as CASSIGQGLSYEQYF.

The CDR3 reads CASSSILREQFF. In DNA, the CDR3 is TGTGCCAGCAGCTCAATCCTACGTGAGCAGTTCTTC. V is TRBV7-8 and J is TRBJ2-1; D is uncertain. The CDR3 covers 12 residues. Deletions cut 4 bases from V and 9 bases from J, with 10 bases between. CDR1 SGHVS and CDR2 FQNEAQ come from the germline V gene.

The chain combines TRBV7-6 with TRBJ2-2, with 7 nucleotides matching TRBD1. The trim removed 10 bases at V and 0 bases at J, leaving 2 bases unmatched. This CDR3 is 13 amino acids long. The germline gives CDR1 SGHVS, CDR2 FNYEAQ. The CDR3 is CATGTANTGELFF. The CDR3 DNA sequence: TGTGCCACCGGGACAGCGAACACCGGGGAGCTGTTTTTT.

The CDR3 sequence: CAWSVGLEQYF. The CDR3 DNA follows: TGTGCCTGGAGTGTCGGACTAGAGCAGTACTTC. The chain employs TRBV30 and TRBJ2-4; TRBD2 matches at 7 bases. Per germline, CDR1 GTSNPN and CDR2 SVGIG (reference sequence). V lost 0 bases to trimming and J lost 13 bases; unmatched junction nucleotides: 3. The CDR3 covers 11 residues.

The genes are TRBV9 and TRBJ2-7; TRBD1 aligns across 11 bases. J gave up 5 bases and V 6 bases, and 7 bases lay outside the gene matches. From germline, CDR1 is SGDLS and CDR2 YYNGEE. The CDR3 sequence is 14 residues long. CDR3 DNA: TGTGCCAGCACCTCCGGGACAGGGGGTGACGAGCAGTACTTC. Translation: CASTSGTGGDEQYF.

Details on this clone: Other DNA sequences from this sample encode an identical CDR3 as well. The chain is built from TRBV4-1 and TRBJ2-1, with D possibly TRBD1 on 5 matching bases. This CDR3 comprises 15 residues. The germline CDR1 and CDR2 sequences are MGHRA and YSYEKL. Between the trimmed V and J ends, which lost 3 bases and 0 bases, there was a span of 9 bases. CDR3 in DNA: TGCGCCAGCAGCCAGGAGACAGTCTCCTACAATGAGCAGTTCTTC. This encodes CASSQETVSYNEQFF.

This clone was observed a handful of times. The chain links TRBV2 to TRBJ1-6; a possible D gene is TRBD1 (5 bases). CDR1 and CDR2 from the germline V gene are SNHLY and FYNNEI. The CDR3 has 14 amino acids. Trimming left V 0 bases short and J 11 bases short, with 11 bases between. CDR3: CASSEAGGRAPLHF. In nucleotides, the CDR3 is TGTGCCAGCAGTGAAGCCGGGGGTAGAGCACCCCTCCACTTT.

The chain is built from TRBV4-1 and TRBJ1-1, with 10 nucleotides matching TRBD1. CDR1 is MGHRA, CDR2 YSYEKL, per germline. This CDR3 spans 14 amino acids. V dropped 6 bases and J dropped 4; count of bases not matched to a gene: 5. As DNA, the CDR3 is TGCGCCAGCAGACGACAGGGGGCTGGCACTGAAGCTTTCTTT. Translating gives CASRRQGAGTEAFF.

The CDR3 protein is CAWSATSGLNEQFF. CDR3 in DNA: TGTGCCTGGAGTGCTACAAGCGGCCTCAATGAGCAGTTCTTC. This chain joins TRBV30 and TRBJ2-1; maybe TRBD2 (5 bases). CDR1 and CDR2 from the germline V gene are GTSNPN and SVGIG (reference sequence). V gave up 1 base and J gave up 6 bases, with 13 bases separating them. The CDR3 totals 14 residues.

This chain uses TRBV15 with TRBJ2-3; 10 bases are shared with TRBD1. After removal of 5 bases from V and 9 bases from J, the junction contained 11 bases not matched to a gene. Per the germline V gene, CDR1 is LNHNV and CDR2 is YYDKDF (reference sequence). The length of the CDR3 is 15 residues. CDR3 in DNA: TGTGCCACCAGCCCTCATACCCAGACAGGGGGCACGCAGTATTTT. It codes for CATSPHTQTGGTQYF.

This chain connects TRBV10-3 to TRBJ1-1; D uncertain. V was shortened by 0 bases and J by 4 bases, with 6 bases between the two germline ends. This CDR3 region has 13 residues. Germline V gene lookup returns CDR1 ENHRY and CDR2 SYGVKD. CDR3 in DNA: TGTGCCATCAGTGAGTCGATGATCACTGAAGCTTTCTTT. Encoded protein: CAISESMITEAFF.

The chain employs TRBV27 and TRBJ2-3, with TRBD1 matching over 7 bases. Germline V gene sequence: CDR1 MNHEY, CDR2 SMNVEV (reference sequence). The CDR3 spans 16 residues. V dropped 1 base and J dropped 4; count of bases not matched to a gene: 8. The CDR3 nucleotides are TGTGCCAGCAGTTTATGGGTCGTAGGGGGCCCAGATACGCAGTATTTT. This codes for CASSLWVVGGPDTQYF.

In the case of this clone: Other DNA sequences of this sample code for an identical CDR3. The CDR3 sequence: CASSYSEGTDGYTF. The CDR3 DNA is TGTGCCAGCAGTTACTCGGAAGGGACAGATGGCTACACCTTC. The gene calls are TRBV6-5 and TRBJ1-2, with 7 bases aligning to TRBD1. The germline V gene encodes CDR1 MNHEY and CDR2 SVGAGI. The trim removed 0 bases at V and 6 bases at J, leaving 4 bases unmatched. The CDR3 length is 14 residues.

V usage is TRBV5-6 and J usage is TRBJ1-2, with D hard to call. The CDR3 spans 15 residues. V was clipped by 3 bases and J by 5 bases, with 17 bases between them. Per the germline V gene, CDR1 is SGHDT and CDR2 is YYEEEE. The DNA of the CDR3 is TGTGCCAGCAGCTCCATCGGCCCTAGCGTTTATGGCTACACCTTC. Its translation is CASSSIGPSVYGYTF.

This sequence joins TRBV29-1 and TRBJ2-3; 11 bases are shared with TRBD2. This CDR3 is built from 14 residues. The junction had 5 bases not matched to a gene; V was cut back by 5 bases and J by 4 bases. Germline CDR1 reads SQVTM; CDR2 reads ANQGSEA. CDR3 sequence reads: CSVPTSGGADTQYF. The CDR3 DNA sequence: TGCAGCGTTCCTACTAGCGGGGGTGCAGATACGCAGTATTTT.

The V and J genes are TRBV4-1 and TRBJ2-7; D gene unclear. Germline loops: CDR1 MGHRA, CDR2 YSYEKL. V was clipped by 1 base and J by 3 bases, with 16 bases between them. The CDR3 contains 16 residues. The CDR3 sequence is CASSQVGAVGYYEQYF. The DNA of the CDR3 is TGCGCCAGCAGCCAAGTTGGTGCAGTTGGGTACTACGAGCAGTACTTC.